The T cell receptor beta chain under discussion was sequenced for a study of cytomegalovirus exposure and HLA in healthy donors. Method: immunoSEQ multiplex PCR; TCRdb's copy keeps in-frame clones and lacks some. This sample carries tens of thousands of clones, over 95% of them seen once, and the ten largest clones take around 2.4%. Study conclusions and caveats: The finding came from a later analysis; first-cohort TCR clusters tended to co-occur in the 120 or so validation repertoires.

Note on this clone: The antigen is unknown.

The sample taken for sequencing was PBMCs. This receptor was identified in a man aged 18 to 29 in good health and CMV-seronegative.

The CDR3 sequence: CASSSLTGQGLSFEQFF. The CDR3, as DNA: TGTGCCAGCAGCTCACTTACGGGACAGGGGCTATCGTTTGAGCAGTTCTTC. The V call is TRBV13, the J call TRBJ2-1; 10 positions match TRBD1. The CDR3 is 17 amino acids. With 4 bases clipped from V and 9 bases from J, the junction kept 15 bases outside the gene matches. CDR1 PRHDT and CDR2 FYEKMQ come from the germline V gene (reference sequence).